The clone carrying this T cell receptor (beta chain) was detected many times. Its specificity is unknown. V gave up 5 bases and J gave up 4 bases; unmatched junction bases: 9. Germline CDR1 is SNHLY and CDR2 is FYNNEI. The CDR3 is 16 residues long. This sample is drawn from a study of T cells in Graves' hyperthyroidism and ophthalmopathy. Study results and limitations: Blood also showed most of the thyroid clonotypes that were expanded above 0.001.

It was RNA transcripts that yielded the amplified TCR beta CDR3 regions. The HTBI primer set served for first-round RT-PCR of the TCR CDR3. TCRdb reanalysed the multiplex PCR reads using MiXCR and keeps one entry per CDR3 protein. The sample carries 400,000 to 500,000 distinct CDR3 sequences, roughly an eighth recorded once. What was sequenced was blood. This TCR was sampled from a woman aged 18-30 years with Graves' hyperthyroidism. This rearrangement joins TRBV2 to TRBJ2-1, with 9 positions matching TRBD1. CDR3 sequence: CASSRRQGVIYNEQFF. In nucleotides, the CDR3 is TGTGCCAGCAGTCGAAGACAGGGGGTGATATACAATGAGCAGTTCTTC.